This TCR beta chain stems from a study of chemoradiotherapy in HPV16-positive cancers. General observations from the study: For HPV16-positive patients, expanding HPV-responsive T cells associated with longer recurrence-free survival. Candidate HPV-specific clones and E7-related TCR motifs grew in tumor during treatment.

Over chemoradiotherapy, repertoires were sampled more than once. This CDR3 comprises 16 residues. Germline V lookup: CDR1 MNHNS, CDR2 SASEGT. Deletions cut 3 bases from V and 3 bases from J, with 17 bases between. About this clone itself: What it binds is not known.

The table came from immunoSEQ multiplex PCR; TCRdb's copy has only in-frame clones and leaves some out. The profile shows about 33,000 clones, 86% of them singletons. The TCR comes from a human donor with HPV-associated anogenital cancer. Sequenced here: blood, sampled from a patient who underwent chemoradiotherapy. The chain employs TRBV6-1 and TRBJ1-1; weak D call: TRBD1 (5 bases). The CDR3 nucleotides read TGTGCCAGCAGTGACGATTCAGGGAGGCGGGACACTGAAGCTTTCTTT. Translated, it gives CASSDDSGRRDTEAFF.